This TCR beta chain was observed in a study of beta chain features in type 1 diabetes. General observations from the study: For type 1 diabetes patients, VDJ junctions showed fewer insertions and more deletions. There was a moderate but significant shortening of TCRB CDR3s in all four CD4+ subsets of Type 1 diabetes patients.

This clone occurred a few times. No antigen is known for it. What was sequenced were expressed TCRB transcripts, since all of the isolated RNA had been reverse transcribed. Profiled with immunoSEQ multiplex PCR; TCRdb holds only in-frame clones, not every one. The sample lists about 290,000 clones; roughly 8% were seen once. Trimming removed 0 bases at V and 5 bases at J, with 14 bases between. The length of the CDR3 is 16 residues. The germline CDR1 and CDR2 sequences are MNHEY and SVGAGI. The sequence came from a woman aged 18-35 years in good health. The chain joins TRBV6-5 to TRBJ2-1, with D tentatively TRBD1 or TRBD2 (5 bases each). Sequenced: central memory CD4+ T cells from blood. The CDR3 DNA follows: TGTGCCAGCAGTTACTCGACTATCCCCAGGGACAATGAGCAGTTCTTC. This codes for CASSYSTIPRDNEQFF.